This T cell receptor beta chain appears in the sequencing data of a study of post-analysis software for immune sequencing data. About the research overall: The disease courses covered relapsing-remitting, secondary progressive and progressive-relapsing multiple sclerosis. Study results and limitations: Several TRBV segments were more frequent in patients than controls; TRBV5-6, TRBV5-1 and TRBV20-1 belonged to this group. Strong co-clustering by F measure was seen for same-batch samples. A significant reduction in normalized Chao1 diversity was observed in multiple sclerosis patients versus controls.

This clonotype was observed a few times. Its antigen is undetermined. V was trimmed by 0 bases and J by 1 base, leaving 13 bases between them. The germline CDR1 and CDR2 sequences are SGHVS and FQNEAQ. The CDR3 consists of 16 residues. Sequencing libraries made from TCR beta cDNA carried unique molecular identifiers. TCRdb called the PCR reads again in MiXCR, with one record for every CDR3 protein. The sample gives about 820,000 distinct CDR3 sequences, roughly 50% of which show up once; 4% to 5.5% is in the top ten. Specimen: blood. The chain couples TRBV7-8 to TRBJ2-7; D is unresolved. This sequence originates from a girl aged 10 to 17 with multiple sclerosis. The CDR3 DNA reads as TGTGCCAGCAGCTTAGCGCCGCAGCAACCATCCTACGAGCAGTACTTC. This codes for CASSLAPQQPSYEQYF. Full variable domain (rest looked up from reference TRBV7-8 and TRBJ2-7): GAGVSQSPRYKVAKRGQDVALRCDPISGHVSLFWYQQALGQGPEFLTYFQNEAQLDKSGLPSDRFFAERPEGSVSTLKIQRTQQEDSAVYLCASSLAPQQPSYEQYFGPGTRLTVT.